This T cell receptor beta chain emerged from a study of blood T cells in healthy people across ages. Overall study findings and caveats: CMV status of donors was unknown, possibly confounding expanded clonotype changes. Higher diversity and more naive CD4+ cells were features of long-lived donors, compared to aged donors.

Germline assignment: CDR1 SGHNT and CDR2 YENEEA. This CDR3 has 14 amino acids. V dropped 0 bases and J dropped 2 bases, with 6 bases sitting between them. To note about this clonotype: Antigen specificity is unknown.

Using a J-beta primer mix together with a sample-barcoded 5' primer, a second PCR was run for roughly 7 to 12 cycles. Each cDNA molecule, via a template-switch adaptor with 12 random nucleotides, was tagged. TCRdb fed the 5' RACE reads into MiXCR, producing one record per CDR3 protein. Of 720,000 or so distinct CDR3 sequences listed, around two fifths are singletons. Each donor had around 10 milliliters of peripheral blood drawn. This clonotype was obtained from an older man in good health. The chain has TRBV11-3 and TRBJ2-3; no clear D. Material: blood. The CDR3 is CASSLDGATDTQYF. In DNA, the CDR3 is TGTGCCAGCAGCTTAGATGGAGCCACAGATACGCAGTATTTT. Full variable domain (missing parts from reference TRBV11-3 and TRBJ2-3): EAGVVQSPRYKIIEKKQPVAFWCNPISGHNTLYWYLQNLGQGPELLIRYENEEAVDDSQLPKDRFSAERLKGVDSTLKIQPAELGDSAVYLCASSLDGATDTQYFGPGTRLTVL.